This T cell receptor beta chain emerged from a study of cytomegalovirus exposure and HLA in healthy donors. Study overall: The roughly 110 validation repertoires were produced on the same platform as the 550 to 750 repertoires of the first cohort. This was reported in a later analysis.

The length of the CDR3 is 13 residues. The V gene lost 5 bases and the J gene lost 5 bases, with 12 bases spanning the gap. The V gene's germline CDR1 is MNHEY and CDR2 SVGAGI. General study points: Investigators reported 164 TCR beta chains as tied to cytomegalovirus. It was found in a later analysis that first-cohort TCR clusters tended to co-occur in the 120 validation repertoires. It was reportedly the case that the classifier diagnosed cytomegalovirus status with high specificity and sensitivity.

As regards this clone: Its antigen is still unknown.

Here immunoSEQ multiplex PCR was the method, and the copy in TCRdb shows in-frame clones only, minus some. The sample comprises 200,000 or so clones, about 79% of which are singletons, and around 15% rests with the top ten. The sequence was obtained from a woman aged 25-40 years in good health and CMV-seropositive. This chain connects TRBV6-5 to TRBJ1-1; perhaps TRBD1 as D (5 bases). Sequenced: PBMCs. The CDR3 sequence is CASSPPGRTEAFF. The CDR3 nucleotides read TGTGCCAGCAGTCCTCCAGGGAGGACTGAAGCTTTCTTT.